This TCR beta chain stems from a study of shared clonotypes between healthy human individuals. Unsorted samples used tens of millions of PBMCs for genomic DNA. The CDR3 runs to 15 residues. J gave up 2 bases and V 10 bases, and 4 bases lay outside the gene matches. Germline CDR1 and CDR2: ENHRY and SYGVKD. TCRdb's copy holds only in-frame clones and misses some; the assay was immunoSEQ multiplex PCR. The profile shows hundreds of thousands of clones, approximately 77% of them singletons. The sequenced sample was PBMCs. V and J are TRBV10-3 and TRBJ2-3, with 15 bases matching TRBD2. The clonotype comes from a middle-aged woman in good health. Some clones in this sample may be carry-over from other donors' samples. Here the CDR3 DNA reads TGTGCCAGTAGGACTAGCGGGAGGGACACAGATACGCAGTATTTT. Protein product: CASRTSGRDTDTQYF.